This TCR beta chain was identified in a study of human T cells and chemical hapten exposure. As to time point: pre-sensitization, week 0. Treatment here: therapeutic diphenylcyclopropenone sensitization with weekly scalp DPC. The V end was cut by 5 bases, the J end by 2 bases, with 16 bases between. Germline V gene lookup returns CDR1 SGHVS and CDR2 FQNEAQ. CDR3 length: 16 amino acids. TCRdb ran MiXCR on the RACE reads and lists one entry per CDR3 protein. The sample has approximately 77,000 distinct CDR3 sequences, 12% to 15% seen once. This clonotype was seen more than once but under ten times. The V call is TRBV7-8, the J call TRBJ1-5; tentative D call: TRBD1 (5 bases). Sequenced here: whole blood, sampled in connection with sensitization to the hapten diphenylcyclopropenone (DPC). The TCR comes from a woman aged 45 to 65 with alopecia areata. Some clones in this sample may be carry-over from other donors' samples. CDR3: CASSRNQGGGNQPQHF. The CDR3 nucleotides read TGTGCCAGCAGCCGTAATCAGGGAGGAGGCAATCAGCCCCAGCATTTT.